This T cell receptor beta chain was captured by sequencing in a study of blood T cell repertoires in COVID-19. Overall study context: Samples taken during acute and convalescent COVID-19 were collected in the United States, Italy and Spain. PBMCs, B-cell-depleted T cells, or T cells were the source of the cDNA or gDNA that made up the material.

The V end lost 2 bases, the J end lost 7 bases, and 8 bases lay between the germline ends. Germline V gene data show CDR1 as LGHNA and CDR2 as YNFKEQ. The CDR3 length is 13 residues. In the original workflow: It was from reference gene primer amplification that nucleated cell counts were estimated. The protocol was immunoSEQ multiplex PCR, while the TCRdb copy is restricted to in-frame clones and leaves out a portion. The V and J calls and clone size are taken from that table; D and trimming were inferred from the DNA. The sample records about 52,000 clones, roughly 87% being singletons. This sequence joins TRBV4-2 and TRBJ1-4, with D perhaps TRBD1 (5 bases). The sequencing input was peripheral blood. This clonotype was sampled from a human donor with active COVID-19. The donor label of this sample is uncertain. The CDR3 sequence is CASSQRGSEKLFF. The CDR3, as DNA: TGTGCCAGCAGCCAACGGGGGAGTGAAAAACTGTTTTTT.